This TCR beta chain emerged from a study of post-analysis software for immune sequencing data. On this clonotype: Its target is not known.

TCR beta libraries were prepared from cDNA with unique molecular identifiers. TCRdb passed the PCR reads through MiXCR, listing each CDR3 protein once. In the table there are about 820,000 distinct CDR3 sequences, approximately 53% of which are singletons. Study-wide results and limits: When patients were compared with controls, 4 or 5 TRBV segments were more frequent, TRBV5-6, TRBV5-1 and TRBV20-1 among them. Patients with multiple sclerosis recorded significantly lower normalized Chao1 diversity than controls, the study found.

This CDR3 region has 15 residues. Germline trimming cut 0 bases from V and 6 bases from J; bases unmatched to any gene: 3. Germline V gene data show CDR1 as MGHRA and CDR2 as YSYEKL. Sequenced: blood. The source of this sequence is a girl aged 10-17 years with multiple sclerosis. This chain connects TRBV4-1 to TRBJ2-7; TRBD1 matches 12 bases. The CDR3 protein is CASSQEPGQGAEQYF. The CDR3 DNA is TGCGCCAGCAGCCAAGAACCGGGACAGGGGGCCGAGCAGTACTTC.